The rows below give T cell receptor beta chains drawn from one sample of a study of cytomegalovirus exposure and HLA in healthy donors. TCRdb's copy holds only in-frame clones and misses some; the assay was immunoSEQ multiplex PCR. Of over 150,000 clones detected, approximately 80% appear once; the ten largest clones hold around 4.8%. Sequenced material: PBMCs. Every receptor here comes from a young man in good health and CMV-seronegative. Each CDR3 is given with its conserved first and last residue. A D gene is named only where the DNA matches it firmly. Where a row states a size, it is once, few, many or the class of an expanded clone; other rows omit it.

TRBJ2-4,TRBV27,TRBD1,-,CASSIQGPTDYIQYF,TGTGCCAGCAGCATACAGGGGCCCACGGACTACATTCAGTACTTC
TRBJ2-1,TRBV5-6,-,-,CASSLLSGTASYNEQFF,TGTGCCAGCAGCTTGCTCTCGGGGACTGCCTCCTACAATGAGCAGTTCTTC
TRBJ2-1,TRBV15,TRBD2,-,CATRRGLEGEQFF,TGTGCCACCAGAAGAGGACTAGAGGGTGAGCAGTTCTTC
TRBJ2-1,TRBV18,TRBD1,-,CASSPGQGMGDEQFF,TGTGCCAGCTCACCGGGACAGGGGATGGGAGATGAGCAGTTCTTC
TRBJ1-2,TRBV5-6,-,-,CASSLGENYGYTF,TGTGCCAGCAGCTTGGGGGAGAACTATGGCTACACCTTC
TRBJ1-4,TRBV5-1,-,-,CASTRGGTNEKLFF,TGCGCCAGCACTCGAGGAGGCACTAATGAAAAACTGTTTTTT
TRBJ2-5,TRBV25-1,TRBD1,-,CASSEGTGGGKTQYF,TGTGCCAGCAGTGAAGGGACAGGTGGAGGGAAGACCCAGTACTTC
TRBJ1-1,TRBV28,-,-,CASSHSLTANTEAFF,TGTGCCAGCAGCCACTCCCTTACAGCGAACACTGAAGCTTTCTTT
TRBJ2-3,TRBV18,-,-,CASSPQEGSDTQYF,TGTGCCAGCTCACCGCAGGAGGGGTCAGATACGCAGTATTTT
TRBJ1-3,TRBV6-1,-,-,CASSEQRAGNTIYF,TGTGCCAGCAGTGAACAGAGGGCTGGAAACACCATATATTTT
TRBJ1-6,TRBV4-1,-,-,CASSRGQRDNSPLHF,TGCGCCAGCAGCCGTGGGCAGAGGGATAATTCACCCCTCCACTTT
TRBJ2-3,TRBV6-5,-,-,CASSYLGATSTDTQYF,TGTGCCAGCAGTTACCTAGGGGCTACTAGCACAGATACGCAGTATTTT
TRBJ1-5,TRBV6-5,-,-,CASRPSGVGDQPQHF,TGTGCCAGCAGGCCGTCAGGGGTTGGGGACCAGCCCCAGCATTTT
TRBJ1-1,TRBV25-1,-,-,CASSAGRTEAFF,TGTGCCAGCAGTGCTGGGAGGACTGAAGCTTTCTTT
TRBJ2-1,TRBV15,TRBD1,-,CATSRGIGQGVNNEQFF,TGTGCCACCAGCAGAGGCATCGGACAGGGGGTTAACAATGAGCAGTTCTTC
TRBJ2-1,TRBV9,TRBD2,-,CASSAVAGTYNEQFF,TGTGCCAGCAGCGCCGTAGCGGGAACCTACAATGAGCAGTTCTTC
TRBJ2-2,TRBV19,TRBD1,-,CASSIMGQGSWTGELFF,TGTGCCAGTAGTATAATGGGACAGGGGTCCTGGACCGGGGAGCTGTTTTTT
TRBJ2-7,TRBV4-3,-,-,CASSQGQTYEQYF,TGCGCCAGCAGCCAAGGACAAACCTACGAGCAGTACTTC
TRBJ2-5,TRBV6-1,TRBD1,-,CASISGTGNPWDF,TGTGCCAGCATCTCCGGGACAGGGAATCCCTGGGACTTC
TRBJ2-7,TRBV29-1,TRBD2,-,CSVEDLSGRASQYF,TGCAGCGTTGAAGATCTGAGCGGGAGGGCCTCGCAGTACTTC
TRBJ2-5,TRBV5-4,TRBD2,-,CASSTLAGGLETQYF,TGTGCCAGCAGCACGCTAGCGGGGGGGCTTGAGACCCAGTACTTC
TRBJ1-2,TRBV5-4,TRBD1,-,CASRYGQGGGYTF,TGTGCCAGCAGGTATGGACAGGGAGGCGGCTACACCTTC
TRBJ1-2,TRBV28,-,-,CASQGGDGYTF,TGTGCCAGCCAGGGAGGGGATGGCTACACCTTC
TRBJ2-5,TRBV9,TRBD1,once,CASSVAPGGGETQYF,TGTGCCAGCAGCGTAGCCCCAGGGGGCGGTGAGACCCAGTACTTC
TRBJ2-2,TRBV6-6,-,few,CASSYAAGDGELFF,TGTGCCAGCAGTTACGCGGCAGGGGACGGGGAGCTGTTTTTT
TRBJ1-3,TRBV6-6,-,-,CASSYSGGNTIYF,TGTGCCAGCAGTTACTCCGGTGGAAACACCATATATTTT
TRBJ1-1,TRBV7-8,TRBD1,-,CASSADRAWWGNTEAFF,TGTGCCAGCAGCGCCGACAGGGCGTGGTGGGGGAACACTGAAGCTTTCTTT
TRBJ2-7,TRBV6-1,TRBD1,-,CASSVTGVRYEQYF,TGTGCCAGCAGTGTTACAGGGGTACGCTACGAGCAGTACTTC
TRBJ2-1,TRBV21-1,-,-,CASSKEEQRTYNEQFF,TGTGCCAGCAGCAAAGAGGAACAGCGGACCTACAATGAGCAGTTCTTC
TRBJ1-1,TRBV2,TRBD1,-,CASTEQGYTEAFF,TGTGCCAGCACAGAACAGGGGTACACTGAAGCTTTCTTT
TRBJ2-7,TRBV19,TRBD2,-,CASSLRLAGGPGEQYF,TGTGCCAGTAGTTTACGACTAGCGGGAGGGCCGGGGGAGCAGTACTTC
TRBJ2-7,TRBV29-1,-,-,CSATKQGVVLYEQYF,TGCAGCGCAACCAAACAGGGTGTGGTTCTCTACGAGCAGTACTTC
TRBJ2-1,TRBV6-1,-,-,CASRGGIYNEQLF,TGTGCCAGCAGGGGCGGGATCTACAATGAGCAGCTCTTC
TRBJ1-1,TRBV6-5,-,-,CASSRTGNTEAFF,TGTGCCAGCTCCCGTACAGGGAACACTGAAGCTTTCTTT
TRBJ2-1,TRBV7-8,TRBD2,-,CASSKSGKGYNEQFF,TGTGCCAGCAGCAAGAGCGGGAAGGGGTACAATGAGCAGTTCTTC
TRBJ2-7,TRBV12-5,TRBD1,-,CASGLRIEGTGALEQYF,TGTGCTAGTGGTTTGAGGATTGAGGGGACAGGGGCCCTCGAGCAGTACTTC
TRBJ1-2,TRBV6-5,TRBD1,-,CASSYRGTGNGYTF,TGTGCCAGCAGTTACCGGGGGACAGGGAACGGCTACACCTTC
TRBJ2-1,TRBV19,-,-,CASCFRDKEYNEQFF,TGTGCCAGTTGCTTCCGGGACAAGGAGTACAATGAGCAGTTCTTC
TRBJ2-1,TRBV7-6,TRBD2,-,CASSSRGGPVGYEQFF,TGTGCCAGCAGCTCCCGGGGGGGGCCAGTGGGCTATGAGCAGTTCTTC
TRBJ2-1,TRBV6-1,-,-,CASSEIGRGYNEQFF,TGTGCCAGCAGTGAAATTGGCAGGGGATACAATGAGCAGTTCTTC
TRBJ1-1,TRBV27,-,-,CASSSAGWNTEAFF,TGTGCCAGCAGTTCGGCAGGGTGGAACACTGAAGCTTTCTTT
TRBJ2-4,TRBV4-3,-,-,CASSQVFGSGGIQYF,TGCGCCAGCAGCCAAGTGTTCGGGAGTGGGGGCATTCAGTACTTC
TRBJ1-2,TRBV2,TRBD1,-,CASTTGARGYTF,TGTGCCAGCACGACAGGGGCGCGGGGCTACACCTTC
TRBJ1-6,TRBV7-8,-,-,CASSPRQVISTESPLHF,TGTGCCAGCAGCCCCCGACAGGTTATATCGACAGAATCACCCCTCCACTTT
TRBJ2-1,TRBV25-1,-,once,CASSSFVEQFF,TGTGCCAGCAGTTCGTTCGTAGAGCAGTTCTTC
TRBJ2-5,TRBV7-9,-,-,CASSPIAFGETQYF,TGTGCCAGCAGCCCCATAGCGTTCGGAGAGACCCAGTACTTC
TRBJ2-3,TRBV15,-,-,CATSRGQDTQYF,TGTGCCACCAGCAGAGGTCAAGATACGCAGTATTTT
TRBJ2-7,TRBV6-5,-,-,CASSYDEEAYEQYF,TGTGCCAGCAGTTACGACGAGGAAGCCTACGAGCAGTACTTC
TRBJ2-3,TRBV27,TRBD2,-,CASRSLGLAGGWDTDTQYF,TGTGCCAGCAGATCGCTGGGACTAGCGGGAGGGTGGGATACAGATACGCAGTATTTT
TRBJ2-7,TRBV29-1,TRBD1,-,CSVKGGSSYEQYF,TGCAGCGTCAAAGGGGGCTCCTCCTACGAGCAGTACTTC
TRBJ1-2,TRBV27,-,-,CASSPLTIGGYGYTF,TGTGCCAGCAGTCCATTGACAATCGGGGGCTATGGCTACACCTTC
TRBJ1-1,TRBV7-9,-,-,CASSPGGGLNTEAFF,TGTGCCAGCAGCCCTGGCGGGGGCCTGAACACTGAAGCTTTCTTT
TRBJ1-6,TRBV6-5,-,-,CASSYRGTYNSPLHF,TGTGCCAGCAGTTACAGGGGAACCTATAATTCACCCCTCCACTTT
TRBJ2-7,TRBV9,TRBD2,-,CASSATSGSSYEQYF,TGTGCCAGCAGCGCAACTAGCGGGTCCTCCTACGAGCAGTACTTC
TRBJ1-3,TRBV28,-,-,CASSSGRSSGNTIYF,TGTGCCAGCAGTTCAGGGAGGTCCTCTGGAAACACCATATATTTT
TRBJ2-2,TRBV7-9,TRBD1,-,CASSSRTGAVTGELFF,TGTGCCAGCAGCTCCCGGACAGGGGCAGTGACCGGGGAGCTGTTTTTT
TRBJ2-2,TRBV12-5,-,-,CASGLQRGQGWNTGELFF,TGTGCTAGTGGTTTGCAGCGAGGGCAGGGGTGGAACACCGGGGAGCTGTTTTTT
TRBJ1-1,TRBV19,-,-,CASSMAAENTEAFF,TGTGCCAGTAGTATGGCGGCCGAGAACACTGAAGCTTTCTTT